This TCR beta chain was retrieved from a study of identical twins. Study conclusions and caveats: Invariant populations such as MAIT and iNKT cells could partly muddle zero-insertion analyses.

Turning to this clonotype: Its target is unknown.

The CDR3 contains 15 residues. With V trimmed by 3 bases and J by 8 bases, 10 bases remained unmatched. CDR1 is MGHRA, CDR2 YSYEKL, per germline. One entry per CDR3 protein, called by TCRdb with MiXCR from the 5' RACE reads. This table has about 530,000 distinct CDR3 sequences, roughly 15% appearing once. These data were also filed under a second study, of yellow fever vaccine responses in identical twins.

The receptor comes from a woman aged 18-29 years in good health. The sequencing input was CD4+ T cells sorted from blood. The chain has TRBV4-1 and TRBJ1-3; 7 nucleotides line up with TRBD1. Here the CDR3 DNA reads TGCGCCAGCAGCCATGACGACAGGCAGGGGGACACCATATATTTT. As protein: CASSHDDRQGDTIYF.